These 15 T cell receptor beta chains share one sample of origin, sequenced in a study of CD8+CD57+ T cells in acquired aplastic anemia. The authors sequenced patients whose flow cytometry had shown CD8+CD57+ cell expansion. Researchers used genomic DNA as the template to profile TCR beta VDJ and CDR3. One entry per CDR3 protein, called by TCRdb with MiXCR from the reads. Of under 250,000 distinct CDR3 sequences listed, around 45% are singletons. Material: sorted CD4+, CD8+, or CD8+CD57+ T cells (not recorded which) from PBMCs. These receptors were taken from a human donor with aplastic anemia.

This chain uses TRBV6-2 or TRBV6-3 with TRBJ2-7, with D perhaps TRBD2 (5 bases). The germline CDR1 and CDR2 sequences are MNHEY and SVGEGT. The V gene lost 6 bases and the J gene lost 3 bases, with 12 bases spanning the gap. The CDR3 loop spans 13 amino acids. The CDR3 nucleotides are TGTGCCAGCAGCCCCGGGAATCACTACGAGCAGTACTTC. It encodes CASSPGNHYEQYF.

The chain has TRBV10-3 and TRBJ1-5; D possibly corresponds to TRBD1 (5 bases). The CDR3 has 13 residues. V lost 3 bases and J 7 bases, leaving 10 bases between the germline ends. Germline-derived CDR1 and CDR2 are ENHRY and SYGVKD. CDR3 sequence reads: CAISDEGVQPQHF. In DNA, the CDR3 is TGTGCCATCAGTGACGAAGGGGTCCAGCCCCAGCATTTT.

This clonotype was seen repeatedly, ten times or more. The chain employs TRBV6-5 and TRBJ2-7; 9 positions agree with TRBD2. There are 14 residues in the CDR3. Germline values: CDR1 MNHEY, CDR2 SVGAGI. Trimming cost V 5 bases and J 3 bases; bases outside gene matches: 5. The CDR3 loop is CASSLGTSRYEQYF. CDR3 sequence (DNA): TGTGCCAGCAGTCTGGGGACTAGCCGCTACGAGCAGTACTTC.

The CDR3 sequence: CAISGDSALLGYTF. As DNA, the CDR3 is TGTGCCATCAGTGGGGACAGTGCTCTCCTTGGCTACACCTTC. V is TRBV10-3 and J is TRBJ1-2, with 7 bases identical to TRBD1. CDR1 and CDR2 from the germline V gene are ENHRY and SYGVKD. J was trimmed by 7 bases and V by 4 bases; bases with no gene match: 9. The CDR3 loop spans 14 amino acids.

A word on this clonotype: The junction and the germline gene differ at one end; a read error may be behind it. The CDR3 DNA sequence: TGTGCCAGTACTTTAGAGTCCGGGACGGATAGCAATCAGCCCCGGCATTTT. Its translation: CASTLESGTDSNQPRHF. The chain couples TRBV19 to TRBJ1-5; a weak D match, TRBD1 (5 bases). The CDR3 runs to 17 residues. Germline V CDR1 and CDR2: LNHDA, SQIVND (reference sequence).

About this clonotype: A read error may account for a junction end that differs from germline. V is TRBV10-3 and J is TRBJ1-2; D is unclear. The CDR3 length is 14 residues. The V gene's germline CDR1 is ENHRY and CDR2 SYGVKD. The CDR3: CASSYSATNYGYTF. In DNA, the CDR3 is TGTGCCAGCAGTTACTCCGCAACTAACTATGGCTACACCTTC.

In its sample, this clonotype was seen many times. The V call is TRBV7-6, the J call TRBJ2-3; 14 bases agree with TRBD2. Germline CDR1 and CDR2: SGHVS and FNYEAQ. Trimming removed 5 bases from V and 3 bases from J; junction bases left unmatched: 4. The CDR3 length is 16 residues. CDR3 loop: CASSTGLAGGTDTQYF. CDR3 DNA: TGTGCCAGCAGCACTGGACTAGCGGGGGGAACAGATACGCAGTATTTT.

This chain joins TRBV2 and TRBJ2-7; D uncertain. The ends were cut back, 6 bases at V and 4 bases at J, with 10 bases in the middle. From germline, CDR1 is SNHLY and CDR2 FYNNEI. CDR3 length equals 12 residues. Here the CDR3 reads CASRGGTYEQYF. For the CDR3, the DNA is TGTGCCAGCAGGGGCGGAACATACGAGCAGTACTTC.

V and J are TRBV2 and TRBJ2-3; TRBD1 agrees at 7 bases. The CDR3 totals 16 residues. Trimming removed 1 base from V and 2 bases from J; junction bases left unmatched: 6. In germline, CDR1 is SNHLY, CDR2 FYNNEI. DNA of the CDR3: TGTGCCAGCAGTGAAGTTGCAGGGGGATACACAGATACGCAGTATTTT. This translates into CASSEVAGGYTDTQYF.

This clonotype was seen ten or more times. The chain joins TRBV7-2 to TRBJ2-3; TRBD2 agrees at 9 bases. The CDR3 runs 20 residues. In germline, CDR1 is SGHTA, CDR2 FQGNSA. V shed 4 bases, J shed 3 bases, and the junction held 20 bases outside the gene matches. The CDR3 nucleotides read TGTGCCAGCAGCTCCAGAAATTTCCTAGGAGCGGGGGGCAGTACAGATACGCAGTATTTT. Its protein product is CASSSRNFLGAGGSTDTQYF.

The sample holds many counts of this clonotype. This chain uses TRBV20-1 with TRBJ2-7; D is unclear. Trimming took off 2 bases at V and 2 bases at J, with 13 bases between the two ends. This CDR3 is built from 14 residues. Germline assignment: CDR1 DFQATT and CDR2 SNEGSKA (reference sequence). The CDR3 nucleotides read TGCAGTGCTAGACACCATGGGTCAGCCTACGAGCAGTACTTC. Residues: CSARHHGSAYEQYF.

This clonotype has a count of ten or more. The V call is TRBV19, the J call TRBJ2-1; the match to TRBD2 covers 11 bases. This CDR3 is built from 14 residues. Germline lookup yields CDR1 LNHDA and CDR2 SQIVND (reference sequence). The V and J ends lost 8 bases and 4 bases, in that order; junction bases with no gene match: 4. In DNA form, the CDR3 reads TGTGCCAGTCTAGCGGGGGGCCCGTACAATGAGCAGTTCTTC. Its translation is CASLAGGPYNEQFF.

This clonotype was detected ten times or more. The chain recombines TRBV19 with TRBJ2-7, with 10 bases fitting TRBD2. The CDR3 covers 12 residues. With V trimmed by 10 bases and J by 2 bases, 2 bases remained unmatched. Germline lookup yields CDR1 LNHDA and CDR2 SQIVND (reference sequence). The CDR3 region is CATSGRAYEQYF. The CDR3 DNA sequence: TGTGCCACGAGCGGGAGGGCCTACGAGCAGTACTTC.

This chain links TRBV10-3 with TRBJ2-5, with 8 bases aligning to TRBD1. V lost 3 bases and J lost 6; bases outside the gene matches: 6. There are 14 residues in the CDR3. Germline CDR1 is ENHRY and CDR2 is SYGVKD. CDR3 amino acids: CAISEGGTGQTQYF. The CDR3 nucleotides read TGTGCCATCAGTGAAGGGGGGACAGGACAGACCCAGTACTTC.

This clonotype was recorded a few times. The chain carries TRBV19 and TRBJ1-2; D gene unclear. V lost 3 bases to trimming and J lost 6 bases, with 20 bases between them. The CDR3 spans 16 residues. CDR1 and CDR2 from the germline V gene are LNHDA and SQIVND (reference sequence). This chain's CDR3 is CASSILPGRVGDGYTF. DNA for the CDR3: TGTGCCAGTAGTATTTTGCCGGGAAGGGTTGGCGATGGCTACACCTTC.